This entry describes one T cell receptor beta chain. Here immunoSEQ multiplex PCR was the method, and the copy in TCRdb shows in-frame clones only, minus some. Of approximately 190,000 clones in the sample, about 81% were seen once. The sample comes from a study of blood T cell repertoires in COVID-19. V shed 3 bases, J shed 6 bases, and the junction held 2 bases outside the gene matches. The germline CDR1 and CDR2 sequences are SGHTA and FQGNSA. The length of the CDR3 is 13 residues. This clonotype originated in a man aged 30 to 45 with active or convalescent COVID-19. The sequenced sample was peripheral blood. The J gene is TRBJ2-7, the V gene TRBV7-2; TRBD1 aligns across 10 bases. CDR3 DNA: TGTGCCAGCAGCTTCCGGACAGGGGGCGAGCAGTACTTC. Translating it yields CASSFRTGGEQYF.